Presented here are 10 T cell receptor beta chains from one specimen sequenced in a study of blood T cell repertoires in COVID-19. Repertoires were generated with immunoSEQ multiplex PCR, while TCRdb's copy carries only in-frame clones and drops some. The data show fewer than 90,000 clones, approximately 91% seen once. Sequencing used peripheral blood. The receptors were sampled from a man aged 65 to 79 with acute or convalescent COVID-19.

DNA of the CDR3: TGTGCCAGCAGCTTAGCCCCCAGCAATGAGCAGTTCTTC. Protein product: CASSLAPSNEQFF. V gene TRBV7-9 combines with J gene TRBJ2-1, with D hard to call. CDR3 size: 13 residues. The V end lost 0 bases, the J end lost 6 bases, and 6 bases lay between the germline ends. The germline CDR1 and CDR2 sequences are SEHNR and FQNEAQ (reference sequence). The variable domain in full, completed from reference TRBV7-9 and TRBJ2-1, reads DTGVSQNPRHKITKRGQNVTFRCDPISEHNRLYWYRQTLGQGPEFLTYFQNEAQLEKSRLLSDRFSAERPKGSFSTLEIQRTEQGDSAMYLCASSLAPSNEQFFGPGTRLTVL.

The chain links TRBV23-1 to TRBJ1-1, with TRBD1 identical over 8 bases. TRBV23-1 falls under the ORF class, with uncertain function. V lost 6 bases and J lost 4; bases outside the gene matches: 4. The CDR3 has 13 residues. Written as DNA, the CDR3 is TGCGCCAGCAGCATGACAGGGGTCACTGAAGCTTTCTTT. It specifies CASSMTGVTEAFF.

The chain uses TRBV27 and TRBJ2-1; D is possibly TRBD2 (6 bases). CDR1 MNHEY and CDR2 SMNVEV come from the germline V gene (reference sequence). CDR3 length: 14 amino acids. The germline V and J ends were trimmed by 4 bases and 7 bases, with 14 bases remaining between them. CDR3 sequence reads: CASSSWLANNEQFF. The CDR3 region has the DNA TGTGCCAGCAGTTCATGGCTAGCGAATAATGAGCAGTTCTTC.

The chain joins TRBV28 to TRBJ1-3, with D possibly TRBD1 on 6 matching bases. Germline V gene lookup returns CDR1 MDHEN and CDR2 SYDVKM. The V gene lost 5 bases and the J gene lost 4 bases, with 27 bases spanning the gap. CDR3 size: 19 residues. The CDR3 is CASSEGGPLEYLRGNTIYF. Here the CDR3 DNA reads TGTGCCAGCAGTGAGGGGGGGCCCCTTGAATACCTTCGGGGAAACACCATATATTTT.

The chain employs TRBV28 and TRBJ1-5; D remains unclear. The CDR3 runs to 15 residues. Trimming pared 4 bases from V and 0 bases from J, leaving 10 bases between. CDR1 is MDHEN and CDR2 is SYDVKM in the germline V gene. CDR3 residues: CASSSPDYSNQPQHF. CDR3 nucleotide sequence: TGTGCCAGCAGTTCGCCAGATTATAGCAATCAGCCCCAGCATTTT.

The V gene is TRBV5-4, the J gene TRBJ2-3, with 7 positions matching TRBD2. With V trimmed by 2 bases and J by 3 bases, 6 bases remained unmatched. CDR3 size: 15 residues. The germline V gene encodes CDR1 SGHNT and CDR2 YYREEE (reference sequence). The CDR3 protein is CASSLRSSGTDTQYF. The DNA for the CDR3 is TGTGCCAGCAGCTTACGGAGTAGCGGGACAGATACGCAGTATTTT.

This chain uses TRBV7-2 with TRBJ2-7; TRBD2 aligns across 8 bases. CDR3 length: 14 residues. J was trimmed by 4 bases and V by 4 bases; bases with no gene match: 6. Germline CDR1 SGHTA, CDR2 FQGNSA. CDR3 bases: TGTGCCAGCAGCTGGACGGGGGGGGATTACGAGCAGTACTTC. It codes for CASSWTGGDYEQYF.

This clone came up once. V gene TRBV5-1 combines with J gene TRBJ2-1; TRBD2 agrees at 11 bases. Unmatched junction bases numbered 5, after V lost 0 bases and J lost 9 bases. The germline gives CDR1 SGHRS, CDR2 YFSETQ. The CDR3 length is 15 residues. CDR3 protein: CASSLVAGGPSEQFF. CDR3 coding DNA: TGCGCCAGCAGCTTGGTAGCGGGAGGGCCCAGTGAGCAGTTCTTC.

The genes are TRBV19 and TRBJ1-5; no definite D call. V was trimmed by 8 bases and J by 9 bases, leaving 14 bases between them. Germline CDR1 LNHDA, CDR2 SQIVND (reference sequence). The CDR3 contains 12 residues. The CDR3 region has the DNA TGTGCCAGTTCACCTTCCGCGGGGCCCCAGCATTTT. Protein product: CASSPSAGPQHF. The full variable domain, with the rest looked up from reference TRBV19 and TRBJ1-5, is DGGITQSPKYLFRKEGQNVTLSCEQNLNHDAMYWYRQDPGQGLRLIYYSQIVNDFQKGDIAEGYSVSREKKESFPLTVTSAQKNPTAFYLCASSPSAGPQHFGDGTRLSIL.

V gene TRBV5-1 combines with J gene TRBJ2-3; 7 bases align to TRBD1. V shed 6 bases and J 1 base; nucleotides not matched to a gene: 5. The CDR3 is made up of 14 amino acids. The germline V gene encodes CDR1 SGHRS and CDR2 YFSETQ. CDR3 amino acids: CASNRDSGTDTQYF. In DNA, the CDR3 is TGCGCCAGCAACCGGGACAGCGGCACAGATACGCAGTATTTT.